These 29 T cell receptor beta chains were all obtained from the same sample, sequenced in a study of blood T cell repertoires in COVID-19. This table comes from immunoSEQ multiplex PCR, and its TCRdb copy is limited to in-frame clones, with some not included. The data contain approximately 200,000 clones, roughly 82% of them singletons. Sequenced: PBMCs or T cells enriched from blood (not recorded which). All receptors come from a man aged 35 to 55 who had recovered from COVID-19.

This clone appeared a few times. CDR3 amino acids: CATSFGQEGTDEQYF. In nucleotides, the CDR3 is TGTGCCACCAGTTTCGGTCAGGAGGGGACAGACGAGCAGTACTTC. The V call is TRBV24-1, the J call TRBJ2-7; D might be TRBD1 (7 bases). The germline CDR1 and CDR2 sequences are KGHDR and SFDVKD. This CDR3 is built from 15 residues. Deletions cut 6 bases from V and 5 bases from J, with 19 bases between.

This clone was seen only a few times. This chain uses TRBV18 with TRBJ1-6; 9 nucleotides agree with TRBD1. From germline, CDR1 is KGHSH and CDR2 LQKENI. This CDR3 is 14 amino acids long. Losses at the gene ends were 6 bases for V and 10 bases for J; bases not matched to a gene: 7. CDR3 loop: CASSRQGDLSPLHF. CDR3 DNA sequence: TGTGCCAGCTCCAGACAGGGGGACTTGTCACCCCTCCACTTT.

V is TRBV2 and J is TRBJ2-7; possible D gene TRBD2, 5 bases. Germline CDR1 reads SNHLY; CDR2 reads FYNNEI. CDR3 length: 12 amino acids. V was cut by 10 bases and J by 3 bases, with 13 bases left in between. The CDR3 DNA reads as TGTGCCACCTCCCTTGAGGGCTACGAGCAGTACGTC. It translates to CATSLEGYEQYV.

The genes are TRBV30 and TRBJ1-2, with D possibly matching TRBD1 (5 bases). The CDR3 spans 16 residues. V gave up 5 bases and J gave up 1 base, with 20 bases separating them. Germline-derived CDR1 and CDR2 are GTSNPN and SVGIG (reference sequence). The CDR3 nucleotides read TGTGCCTGGGCCAAACGGCAGGGCCGCGGTAACTATGGCTACACCTTC. Translating gives CAWAKRQGRGNYGYTF.

This clone is a singleton in its sample. This chain connects TRBV29-1 to TRBJ2-7, with 8 bases that match TRBD1. Trimming at V came to 3 bases and at J to 5 bases, leaving 9 bases not matched to a gene. The CDR3 is 14 amino acids. Looked up from germline, CDR1 is SQVTM and CDR2 is ANQGSEA. The CDR3 region has the DNA TGCAGCGTTGAGGATGGGGACAGGTCCAACGAGCAGTACTTC. Protein: CSVEDGDRSNEQYF.

J is TRBJ2-5 and V is TRBV25-1; perhaps TRBD1 as D (6 bases). The CDR3 spans 13 residues. With 6 bases removed from V and 9 bases from J, the gap between germline ends came to 17 bases. Germline-derived CDR1 and CDR2 are MGHDK and SYGVNS. CDR3 region: CASRPGHRKSQYF. CDR3 in DNA: TGTGCCAGCAGACCGGGACACAGAAAGTCCCAGTACTTC.

The chain employs TRBV30 and TRBJ1-2; D perhaps matches TRBD1 (5 bases). The CDR3 contains 13 residues. Trimming removed 6 bases from V and 6 bases from J, with 17 bases in between. The germline V gene has CDR1 GTSNPN and CDR2 SVGIG (reference sequence). The CDR3 DNA sequence: TGTGCCTGTGTGATGGGGCCTACCAATGGCTACACCTTC. Protein: CACVMGPTNGYTF.

The chain combines TRBV19 with TRBJ2-2; 9 bases are shared with TRBD2. The CDR3 consists of 14 residues. Germline loops: CDR1 LNHDA, CDR2 SQIVND (reference sequence). V lost 8 bases, J lost 6 bases, and 7 bases stayed unmatched. CDR3 bases: TGTGCCAGTTTGGGGCAGCGGGAGGCCGGGGAGCTGTTTTTT. Encoded protein: CASLGQREAGELFF.

V and J are TRBV11-2 and TRBJ2-5; 7 bases agree with TRBD2. With 3 bases clipped from V and 1 base from J, the junction kept 5 bases outside the gene matches. Germline V CDR1 and CDR2: SGHAT, FQNNGV. This CDR3 spans 15 amino acids. CDR3 bases: TGTGCCAGCAGCTTGGGTAGCGGGCTCCAAGAGACCCAGTACTTC. Encoded protein: CASSLGSGLQETQYF. The full variable domain, in which reference TRBV11-2 and TRBJ2-5 provide the parts outside the CDR3, is EAGVAQSPRYKIIEKRQSVAFWCNPISGHATLYWYQQILGQGPKLLIQFQNNGVVDDSQLPKDRFSAERLKGVDSTLKIQPAKLEDSAVYLCASSLGSGLQETQYFGPGTRLLVL.

The chain combines TRBV29-1 with TRBJ1-2, with 7 nucleotides matching TRBD1. The trim removed 6 bases at V and 3 bases at J, leaving 4 bases unmatched. The CDR3 contains 12 residues. From germline, CDR1 is SQVTM and CDR2 ANQGSEA. CDR3: CSVAGTDYGYTF. The CDR3 DNA reads as TGCAGCGTGGCCGGGACAGACTATGGCTACACCTTC. The full variable domain, in which reference TRBV29-1 and TRBJ1-2 provide the parts outside the CDR3, is SAVISQKPSRDICQRGTSLTIQCQVDSQVTMMFWYRQQPGQSLTLIATANQGSEATYESGFVIDKFPISRPNLTFSTLTVSNMSPEDSSIYLCSVAGTDYGYTFGSGTRLTVV.

The rearrangement joins TRBV7-3 to TRBJ2-1, with TRBD2 matching over 10 bases. The CDR3 length is 15 residues. CDR1 and CDR2 (germline): SGHTA, FQGTGA. V trimming: 4 bases; J trimming: 2 bases; junction bases outside the gene matches: 2. The CDR3 here is CASSSGLAPYNEQFF. The CDR3 region has the DNA TGTGCCAGCAGCTCGGGACTAGCGCCCTACAATGAGCAGTTCTTC.

The chain couples TRBV15 to TRBJ2-5; TRBD2 matches 9 bases. The CDR3 loop spans 15 amino acids. The germline gives CDR1 LNHNV, CDR2 YYDKDF (reference sequence). The ends lost 1 base at V and 4 bases at J; junction bases unmatched: 4. The CDR3 is CATSRAVAGVETQYF. The CDR3 DNA follows: TGTGCCACCAGCAGAGCGGTAGCGGGAGTAGAGACCCAGTACTTC.

The chain couples TRBV7-9 to TRBJ2-3; 7 nucleotides agree with TRBD2. CDR1 and CDR2 from the germline V gene are SEHNR and FQNEAQ (reference sequence). The CDR3 length is 16 residues. V lost 7 bases to trimming and J lost 2 bases; unmatched junction nucleotides: 12. In DNA form, the CDR3 reads TGTGCCAGCACCCCTAACCAGCGGGACTACACAGATACGCAGTATTTT. It encodes CASTPNQRDYTDTQYF.

This chain uses TRBV6-4 with TRBJ1-2; weak D call: TRBD1 (5 bases). The CDR3 has 16 residues. Germline CDR1 reads MRHNA; CDR2 reads SNTAGT. The ends were cut back, 4 bases at V and 0 bases at J, with 15 bases in the middle. Written as DNA, the CDR3 is TGTGCCAGCAGTGTTCGCAGGGTAGGATCTAACTATGGCTACACCTTC. This translates into CASSVRRVGSNYGYTF.

The chain carries TRBV7-2 and TRBJ2-3; 10 nucleotides line up with TRBD1. V was pared by 5 bases and J by 4 bases, with 3 bases of the junction left unmatched. The CDR3 length is 14 residues. Germline-derived CDR1 and CDR2 are SGHTA and FQGNSA. The CDR3 DNA reads TGTGCCAGCAGCCCGACAGGGGGCGCAGATACGCAGTATTTT. This sequence encodes CASSPTGGADTQYF.

The V call is TRBV12-3 or TRBV12-4, the J call TRBJ1-1; no reliable D call. Deletions cut 4 bases from V and 8 bases from J, with 11 bases between. The CDR3 is 12 residues long. The DNA of the CDR3 is TGTGCCAGCAGTTCGTTATCTTCGGAAGCTTTCTTT. Protein: CASSSLSSEAFF.

This chain links TRBV28 with TRBJ1-2, with a tentative D call TRBD1 (6 bases). V shed 7 bases and J shed 8 bases, with 17 bases lying between them. This CDR3 is built from 13 residues. From germline, CDR1 is MDHEN and CDR2 SYDVKM. CDR3 sequence (DNA): TGTGCCAGCACCGGACAGCCGACGCGGGGCTACACCTTC. Translation: CASTGQPTRGYTF.

This rearrangement joins TRBV5-1 to TRBJ2-2; 7 bases are a match to TRBD2. Germline CDR1 and CDR2: SGHRS and YFSETQ. With V trimmed by 5 bases and J by 1 base, 5 bases remained unmatched. The CDR3 contains 15 residues. This CDR3 is CASRGLAENTGELFF. CDR3 coding DNA: TGCGCCAGCAGAGGTCTAGCGGAGAACACCGGGGAGCTGTTTTTT.

This clone was seen only a few times. J is TRBJ1-3 and V is TRBV7-6; tentative D call: TRBD1 (5 bases). Trimming removed 6 bases from V and 1 base from J, with 22 bases in between. The length of the CDR3 is 18 residues. Germline V gene lookup returns CDR1 SGHVS and CDR2 FNYEAQ. CDR3 sequence (DNA): TGTGCCAGCAGGTTTAGTATCCAGGGCGGGAGGTCTGGAAACACCATATATTTT. Protein product: CASRFSIQGGRSGNTIYF.

This sequence joins TRBV4-1 and TRBJ1-3, with D possibly TRBD1 on 6 matching bases. The length of the CDR3 is 15 residues. V lost 2 bases to trimming and J lost 2 bases, with 10 bases between them. CDR1 and CDR2 from the germline V gene are MGHRA and YSYEKL. The CDR3 loop reads CASSQTGNPGNTIYF. The CDR3 nucleotides are TGCGCCAGCAGCCAAACAGGGAATCCTGGAAACACCATATATTTT.

There are a few counts of this clone. The chain carries TRBV21-1 and TRBJ2-3; whether TRBD1, the table's D call, matches the DNA was not checked. TRBV21-1 is assigned pseudogene status. This CDR3 is 14 amino acids long. CDR3 in DNA: TGTGCCAGCAGCAAAGGGGCAGTGACAGATACGCAGTATTTT. It yields the protein CASSKGAVTDTQYF.

The chain recombines TRBV3-1 (or the pseudogene TRBV3-2) with TRBJ2-5; D may be TRBD1 (5 bases). V was shortened by 9 bases and J by 5 bases, with 13 bases between the two germline ends. The CDR3 runs to 12 residues. In germline, CDR1 is LGHDT, CDR2 YNNKEL (reference sequence). The CDR3 DNA follows: TGTGCCAGACAGGTGGTCCAGGAGACCCAGTACTTC. This sequence encodes CARQVVQETQYF.

This rearrangement joins TRBV7-2 to TRBJ1-3, with 8 nucleotides matching TRBD1. V dropped 4 bases and J dropped 2; count of bases not matched to a gene: 10. Germline assignment: CDR1 SGHTA and CDR2 FQGNSA. The CDR3 extends over 17 amino acids. CDR3: CASSSPRQGATGNTIYF. The CDR3 coding sequence is TGTGCCAGCAGCTCCCCCCGCCAGGGGGCAACTGGAAACACCATATATTTT.

The chain links TRBV30 to TRBJ2-3, with TRBD2 as a possible D gene (5 bases). The V gene lost 1 base and the J gene lost 3 bases, with 11 bases spanning the gap. Germline CDR1 and CDR2: GTSNPN and SVGIG (reference sequence). There are 14 residues in the CDR3. The CDR3 protein is CAWSGIARTDTQYF. Here the CDR3 DNA reads TGTGCCTGGAGTGGAATAGCGAGAACAGATACGCAGTATTTT.

The chain employs TRBV6-5 and TRBJ2-3; D remains ambiguous. Germline CDR1 and CDR2: MNHEY and SVGAGI. The V and J ends lost 7 bases and 3 bases respectively, with 5 bases between them. The CDR3 sequence is 11 residues long. The CDR3 nucleotides read TGTGCCAGCACCAGAACAGATACGCAGTATTTT. Residues: CASTRTDTQYF.

This chain connects TRBV5-4 to TRBJ2-7; TRBD2 is a possible D gene (6 bases). Germline-derived CDR1 and CDR2 are SGHNT and YYREEE (reference sequence). Trimming left V 5 bases short and J 1 base short, with 13 bases between. This CDR3 comprises 14 residues. The CDR3 DNA sequence: TGTGCCAGCAGTGGTGGGGGGACGTCCTACGAGCAGTACTTC. It translates to CASSGGGTSYEQYF.

The chain uses TRBV15 and TRBJ1-5; D remains ambiguous. V shed 0 bases and J shed 0 bases, with 6 bases lying between them. The CDR3 covers 15 residues. The V gene's germline CDR1 is LNHNV and CDR2 YYDKDF (reference sequence). The CDR3 here is CATSRERVSNQPQHF. Written as DNA, the CDR3 is TGTGCCACCAGCAGAGAGCGAGTTAGCAATCAGCCCCAGCATTTT.

The genes are TRBV4-3 and TRBJ1-2; 8 bases map to TRBD1. Germline trimming cut 0 bases from V and 1 base from J; bases unmatched to any gene: 7. This CDR3 has 17 amino acids. Germline loops: CDR1 LGHNA, CDR2 YSLEER. The CDR3 is CASSQEDRTGINYGYTF. The CDR3 DNA sequence: TGCGCCAGCAGCCAAGAGGATAGGACAGGGATTAACTATGGCTACACCTTC.

The rearrangement links TRBV27 to TRBJ2-7; tentative D call: TRBD2 (6 bases). This CDR3 has 15 amino acids. Germline CDR1 and CDR2: MNHEY and SMNVEV (reference sequence). Trimming shortened V by 0 bases and J by 3 bases, and 12 bases separated the two germline ends. CDR3 in amino acids: CASSLSGGLSYEQYF. The CDR3 DNA reads as TGTGCCAGCAGTTTATCGGGGGGTCTTAGCTACGAGCAGTACTTC.